What follows describes a single T cell receptor (beta chain). In this sample, this clonotype turned up a few times. Its antigen has not been determined. Base qualities are not provided; no much larger clone lies one nucleotide away. The data stem from a study of regulatory T cells in long-lasting Graves disease (dated by TCRdb to the early 2020s). Context from the whole study: In the newly diagnosed Graves' disease group, patients had been taking antithyroid drugs for less than 3 months. The study took place in China and was registered as a clinical trial. Peripheral blood TCR sequencing and RNA sequencing compared persistent Graves' disease patients with newly diagnosed Graves' disease patients. A total of about 35 samples underwent TCR sequencing, from some 13 patients with persistent Graves' disease and 20 patients with newly diagnosed Graves' disease. Here is what the overall study found, with its caveats: The small sample size was acknowledged by the authors as a limitation that may reduce accuracy. Compared with newly diagnosed patients, patients with persistent Graves' disease had lower TCR Shannon entropy and fewer highly expanded clones, which suggests clonal expansion. Preferential use of TRBV28, TRBJ1-2 and TRBJ2-5 was observed in persistent disease, whereas TRBV20-1 and TRBJ2-1 were favored in newly diagnosed disease. The study examined only peripheral blood because the primary lesion, thyroid tissue, could not be accessed. Sequencing and analysis were limited to the TCR beta chain. A larger number of public clonotypes was shared among persistent patients (about 2,700) than among newly diagnosed patients (roughly 930).

Read against the paper, the sample's time point label means: newly diagnosed GD, antithyroid drugs for less than 3 months. For both TCR sequencing and RNA sequencing, RNA was extracted from PBMCs in TRIzol. The diagnosis of Graves' disease followed American Thyroid Association guidelines. The patients came from an endocrinology department in Xi'an, China. Each patient gave 8.5 to 9.5 milliliters of peripheral blood, collected in an EDTA anticoagulant tube. Ficoll Paque Plus density gradient separation was used to isolate PBMCs, and no further T cell sorting was performed. An Agilent 2100 Bioanalyzer and agarose gel were used to assess RNA quality, and a NanoDrop 2000 was used to measure RNA concentration. There are 12 amino acids in the CDR3, from cysteine to phenylalanine inclusive. Only the CDR3 region is kept as DNA, spanning 36 bases read in frame from base 1. Taken from the germline V gene, the CDR1 and CDR2 loops are SQVTM and ANQGSEA. V was cut back by 2 bases and J by 6 bases, leaving a gap of 7 bases between them.

Libraries were built with multiplex PCR. Sequenced on an Illumina HiSeq 4000. To build TCR beta libraries, CDR3 regions were amplified by Arm-PCR using iRepertoire HTBI primers. PCR products were gel purified before sequencing. The paper's processing steps were these. Across samples, some 62 TRBV and 15 or so TRBJ segments were identified and used for gene usage analysis of CDR3 amino acid clonotypes. COPE and FqMerger were used to merge filtered high-quality paired reads into contigs. BLAST was used to align contigs to IMGT TRBV, TRBD and TRBJ reference genes, and CDR3 was defined according to IMGT. Clonotypes above 0.1% frequency were classified as highly expanded clones. Shannon entropy served as the measure of repertoire diversity, while the Gini coefficient captured V-J evenness. Clonotypes shared by more than one individual were considered public. The raw public data were reprocessed by TCRdb itself: fastp quality trimming at Q25, MiXCR clonotype calling, in-frame beta chains only. Entries that share a CDR3 protein sequence are merged under the most common genes and DNA. For this entry, the V and J calls and clone size follow TCRdb and not the study's own pipeline. The sample yields 550,000 or so distinct CDR3 sequences; around 12% were counted once. Approximately 9.6% of the sample goes to the ten largest clones.

The same specimen was also included in a second study, on T cells in Graves' hyperthyroidism and ophthalmopathy. As noted in the second study: Stable Graves' hyperthyroidism was defined as no progression to ophthalmopathy during 18 months of follow-up. Hyperthyroidism patients were newly diagnosed, with disease duration under 2 months, and aged 18 to 65 years. The study excluded patients with uncontrolled infections, other autoimmune diseases, pregnancy or lactation. Clinical symptoms, serum thyroxine and TRAb, thyroid ultrasound, and orbital computed tomography formed the basis for the diagnoses. For the first round of RT-PCR on the TCR CDR3, the HTBI primer set was used together with the Qiagen OneStep RT-PCR kit. Most expanded thyroid clonotypes (frequency above 0.001) were also found in blood, which suggests that blood repertoires may mirror thyroid immune responses. Ophthalmopathy was separated from stable hyperthyroidism by a 13 V-J signature model, with around 90% sensitivity and about 84% specificity obtained in cross-validation and 80%/75% obtained in testing. In validation, progression to ophthalmopathy was predicted by the model with approximately 67% sensitivity and 72% to 80% specificity, a median of roughly 6.4 months before onset. To identify distinguishing TCR V-J signatures, a discovery cohort of around 98 patients was used, comprising 40 to 45 with Graves' ophthalmopathy and 57 with stable Graves' hyperthyroidism. Prospective prediction of ophthalmopathy was tested in an independent validation cohort of under 20 hyperthyroidism patients and some 17 patients who later progressed to ophthalmopathy. For training and testing, the 95 to 100 patients in the discovery cohort were randomly divided in a 7:3 ratio. Thyroid tissue and blood T-cell repertoires from about six Graves' hyperthyroidism patients were also compared in the study. Following sampling, methimazole starting at 30 mg daily was given to hyperthyroidism patients, and high-dose intravenous methylprednisolone was given to ophthalmopathy patients. The libraries were constructed in a second round of multiplex PCR and then size-selected and purified. Libraries were sequenced paired-end with 100 bp reads on an Illumina HiSeq2000. SOAPnuke was used to process the raw data, removing reads that contained adapters or uncalled bases, had a mean Phred below 15, or lacked an exact match to the constant primer or identifier. COPE v1.2.5 was used to merge high-quality paired reads, and clonotypes were defined as unique nucleotide sequences. MiTCR v1.1 was used to align clonotypes to the IMGT TRBV, TRBD and TRBJ reference segments. The analysis was restricted to V-J combinations with a frequency above 0.0001, which together covered over 99% of the repertoires. A TCS score was defined as the ratio between F50 (clonal expansion) and ExV (chaos), using BLOSUM62-based TCRdist between CDR3 peptides within each V-J. Welch's t-statistics and random forest reduced around 550 V-J features to about 12, which were used in a naive Bayes classifier (R e1071). Sample size was not statistically predetermined, and investigators were not blinded to group allocation. The paper describes TCR Vbeta CDR3 sequencing of roughly 130 peripheral blood samples, made up of some 42 ophthalmopathy patients, some 80 hyperthyroidism patients and 17 progressor patients.

This receptor was obtained from a woman under 40 with Graves disease. Donor details come from another sample of the same person, matched by shared clones. The source material was peripheral blood mononuclear cells (PBMCs), sampled at new diagnosis, from a patient treated with antithyroid drugs. Here the chain combines TRBV29-1 and TRBJ2-2, with the D gene call left open. The CDR3: CSVEKPAGELFF. Here is the DNA: TGCAGCGTTGAAAAACCCGCCGGGGAGCTGTTTTTT.